A single TCR beta chain is shown here with its context. Its antigen is not yet known. Base qualities are not provided; no much larger clone lies one nucleotide away. In total, more than 500 healthy bone marrow donors made up the cohort. Cohort members were all nominally healthy when sampled, although unrecorded immune exposures were likely present. The donor was CMV seronegative and belonged to the group of 320 or so seronegative cohort members. A peripheral blood sample was collected from each donor, and TCR beta sequencing was performed on peripheral blood mononuclear cells. The Qiagen DNeasy Blood Extraction Kit was used to extract genomic DNA from the blood cell samples. This record belongs to a study of cytomegalovirus exposure and HLA in healthy donors (dated by TCRdb to 2015 to 2018). Regarding the study in general: According to an earlier analysis of a few hundred of the donors, about 170 million T cells yielded roughly 110 million unique TCR beta sequences and 276 Gb of sequence data. A separate validation cohort of roughly 130 different subjects was used in addition to the roughly 620-subject first cohort. Several DR-DQ haplotypes were treated as single units for association and clustering because of strong linkage in the cohort. To decide whether each TCR beta V gene segment behaved as functional or pseudogenic, an earlier analysis of approximately 590 of the donors relied on high-throughput TCR beta sequencing. The number of donors typed differed by locus, with roughly 620-630 for A, B, C, DRB1 and DQB1, around 500 for DQA1, under 610 for DPA1, and over 400 for DPB1. Rather than using new phenotypic data, the later analysis identified candidate immune exposures from TCR beta sequences and from how often those sequences occurred across donors. In a later genetic analysis, genome-wide SNP genotypes for about three fifths of the 666 donors were used, and that subset was treated as a discovery cohort. Donor age, sex, ethnicity and CMV serostatus were compiled alongside the repertoire data. Among the approximately 400 genotyped donors, more than 70% belonged to the genetic ancestry cluster associated with self-reported Caucasian donors. Every discovery cohort repertoire had been produced on one sequencing platform. Class I and class II HLA loci were covered by the typing at four-digit resolution. Among about 410 genotyped donors of the cohort, an average of around 220,000 unique TCR beta nucleotide sequences was sequenced per donor, of which about 18% were non-productive. Using immunosequencing, the study profiled T cell repertoires from about 650 subjects and related those repertoires to cytomegalovirus serostatus. A later analysis re-analyzed previously published TCR beta repertoires from several hundred donors and added high-resolution HLA genotyping to study TCR occurrence patterns. The study combined high-throughput TCR immunosequencing, statistical association of individual TCRs with disease status, and machine learning to predict cytomegalovirus infection status. The study aimed to test whether signatures of past pathogen exposure could be identified by cataloging public T cell receptors. An early release covering some 640 HLA-typed donors comprised about 300 gigabases of sequencing data and roughly 86 million unique TCR sequences. Study-level results and caveats: Three of the identified cytomegalovirus-associated TCR beta chains were confirmed in vitro to be specific for cytomegalovirus antigens. Most TCR sequences were observed very rarely across donors, whereas some public TCRs were present in many individuals. Broadly in line with IMGT annotations, most TCR beta V segments showed up in productive rearrangements about 87% or about 30% of the time in an earlier analysis of several hundred of the donors. The classifier was reported to diagnose cytomegalovirus status with high specificity and sensitivity in both the original cohort and the validation cohort. The earlier analysis of about 600 of the donors excluded 15 to 20 rarely observed V segments, including chromosome 9 orphons, because counts were too low. A cluster of highly shared sequence variants was judged likely to be a technical artifact of the sequencing pipeline. This cohort had only TCR beta chains sequenced, and the lack of alpha or paired-chain data limited which features could be detected. When HLA alleles, especially DR and DQ, strongly co-occurred, attributing TCR associations to individual alleles was difficult. A later genetic analysis associated a missense DCLRE1C variant with V-gene and J-gene trimming of TCR beta chains, and an independent cohort replicated the association. Because the 87-base-pair reads could not distinguish some IMGT-functional V segments, including TRBV6-2 and TRBV6-3, those segments were excluded. For the cohort, immune exposure information was limited to CMV serostatus. Because HLA typing was missing for some donors at each locus, association tests included only the typed subset. The authors suggested that the approach could potentially be extended to other disease states and immunological phenotypes. A further reported finding was that TCR beta sequences accurately predicted the HLA-A and HLA-B alleles for most subjects in the first cohort. A later analysis found that HLA-associated TCR beta chains were more clonally expanded and had lower generation probabilities than equally common non-associated chains. Correlated functional status among segregating V segments might reflect linkage disequilibrium, but an unknown experimental factor could not be ruled out. Compared with the 666-donor mean, donors in an Asian-associated ancestry cluster had fewer N-insertions in productive TCRs, according to a later genetic analysis. In the study, approximately 160 TCR beta chains were listed as associated with cytomegalovirus. According to a later analysis, parvovirus B19, influenza, CMV and Epstein-Barr virus appeared linked to several top co-occurrence clusters. Presence/absence analyses assumed roughly uniform sequencing depth across donors, an assumption that may not hold. A later analysis associated 15,000 to 20,000 TCR beta sequences with specific HLA alleles at a false discovery rate of 0.05. According to a later analysis, TCR association rates differed among HLA loci, with DRB1 alleles showing the most associated TCRs and HLA-C alleles showing the fewest. Most CMV-associated TCR beta chains appeared to be HLA-restricted in a later analysis, and the HLA associations seemed to be driven largely by CMV exposure.

Looking up the germline V gene yields CDR1 MNHEY and CDR2 SVGAGI. V ends up 6 bases short and J 2 bases short, with an unmatched junction base count of 7. Including the terminal cysteine and phenylalanine, the CDR3 comprises 15 residues. Only the CDR3 portion is preserved as DNA: 45 bases, with reading frame beginning at the first base. The library was generated by the immunoSEQ multiplex PCR assay. For the multiplex PCR, a mixture combining 60 forward primers for TCR Vbeta segments and 13 reverse primers for TCR Jbeta segments was used. Amplification of the CDR3 region of rearranged TCR beta genes was performed with a multiplex PCR assay on genomic DNA. On the Illumina HiSeq System, the amplified TCR beta libraries were sequenced as 87-base-pair reads. The authors' pipeline ran thus. A later analysis tallied about 77 million unique TCR beta chains across the 550 to 850 repertoires, and some 10 million of those chains were shared by two or more donors. Raw reads were error-corrected and collapsed into unique sequences with a nearest-neighbor algorithm that merged closely related sequences to remove PCR and sequencing errors. Alignment of CDR3 sequences to IMGT reference sequences was used to assign V, D and J gene segments. Each retained sequence needed at least a six-nucleotide match to both a V gene segment and a J gene segment. A rearrangement was called productive if the CDR3 had no stop codons and remained in frame with V and J, and every other rearrangement was called non-productive. CDR3 was defined according to IMGT convention as the region running from the second conserved V-encoded cysteine to the conserved J-encoded phenylalanine. In an earlier analysis of just under 600 of the donors, sequences lacking an unambiguous match to a single V gene segment were excluded. In an earlier analysis of more than 500 of the donors, a V segment was called functional when productive rearrangements were above 56.7%, and segregating when the standard deviation between donors exceeded 5%. A statistical classification framework was built to diagnose cytomegalovirus status from the catalog of TCR beta chain sequences. A later analysis assigned V and J genes by comparing TCR nucleotide sequences with IMGT/GENE-DB human TR gene sequences. In a later analysis, CDR3 sequences and most-parsimonious VDJ recombination scenarios were assigned using the TCRdist pipeline. A later analysis defined each TCR beta chain by its CDR3 amino acid sequence plus V-gene family, and excluded reads lacking a unique V-gene family. As a way to deal with suspected cross-contamination and a sequencing artifact, a later analysis dropped 640 or so nucleotide sequences that were highly shared and had low generation probability. In a later analysis, a clonal expansion index was calculated for each public chain from normalized within-repertoire ranks of inferred template counts. A later analysis computed generation probabilities with a VDJ recombination model fitted to out-of-frame rearrangements, and checked the results against IGoR. A later analysis scored TCR-TCR, TCR-HLA and TCR-CMV co-occurrence with hypergeometric tests, applying a repertoire-size bias correction to TCR pairs. To estimate false discovery rates, a later analysis permuted the HLA or CMV assignments 20 times. In a later analysis, co-occurring TCRs were grouped using DBSCAN, and TCRdist sequence similarity was added for clustering within HLA-allele-positive subsets. Repertoires with fewer than 30,000 or more than 120,000 public chains were left out of co-occurrence clustering, as were about five repertoires with anomalous nucleotide sharing. Drawn from immuneACCESS, this table holds only the in-frame rearrangements with V and J called that TCRdb kept. Clones are partly lost; checked studies trace under half to an unresolved V gene and leave the rest unexplained. V and J calls and clone size are copied from that table; D and trimming were computed from the DNA. Across this sample there are some 200,000 clones, with around 86% seen only once. Under 0.9% of the sample is held by the ten biggest clonotypes.

This sequence was found in a young woman in good health and CMV-seronegative. The chain links TRBV6-5 with TRBJ1-3; a stretch of 7 junction bases matches TRBD1. Sequenced sample: PBMCs. The DNA sequence is TGTGCCAGCAGCCCATCAGGGGGAACTGGAAACACCATATATTTT. The encoded protein is CASSPSGGTGNTIYF.